One T cell receptor beta chain is described in this entry. This entry belongs to a study of STAT5B mutations in CD4+ large granular lymphocyte leukemia. Clones were read by immunoSEQ multiplex PCR, and TCRdb kept only the in-frame ones, dropping some. Altogether around 43,000 clones are present, approximately 86% being singletons, with the ten largest covering around 3%. CDR3 length equals 13 residues. The germline CDR1 and CDR2 sequences are KGHSH and LQKENI. V was trimmed by 0 bases and J by 5 bases, leaving 7 bases between them. The specimen sequenced was CD4+ T cells from blood buffy coats. This receptor was identified in a human donor in good health. V usage is TRBV18 and J usage is TRBJ2-5, with D perhaps matching TRBD1 or TRBD2 (5 bases each). CDR3 DNA sequence: TGTGCCAGCTCACCACCGGGGGAGGAGACCCAGTACTTC. It encodes CASSPPGEETQYF.